This T cell receptor beta chain was recovered during a study of blood T cell repertoires in COVID-19. Whole-study context: Acute and convalescent COVID-19 specimens originated in the United States, Italy and Spain.

Original methodology: Quantification of nucleated cells was approximated via reference gene primer amplification. TCRdb keeps only in-frame clones here, not all; method: immunoSEQ multiplex PCR. D and trimming were read from the DNA, whereas the V and J calls and clone size are those reported in that table. The data hold 130,000 or so clones, with roughly 91% observed a single time. The V gene end was trimmed by 3 bases and the J gene end by 1 base; junction bases not matched to a gene: 5. Germline CDR1 WNHNN, CDR2 SYGVQD (reference sequence). The CDR3 sequence is 15 residues long. This receptor was identified in a man aged 50-59 years with active or convalescent COVID-19. The V and J genes are TRBV10-1 and TRBJ1-1, with 7 bases that match TRBD1. The sample comprised peripheral blood. CDR3 in amino acids: CASSETGAPNTEAFF. DNA for the CDR3: TGCGCCAGCAGTGAAACAGGGGCCCCGAACACTGAAGCTTTCTTT.